In this sample, the clone carrying this T cell receptor (beta chain) turned up once. The data were produced by immunoSEQ multiplex PCR, yet TCRdb's version contains in-frame clones alone and is incomplete. The data hold a few hundred thousand clones, with around 81% observed a single time. This entry comes from a study of blood T cell repertoires in COVID-19. The wider study: The United States, Italy and Spain provided the acute and convalescent COVID-19 samples. T cells, B-cell-depleted T cells, or PBMCs provided the cDNA or gDNA that served as material.

All enrollees were roughly 18 to 90 years old and from around 25 US areas. V lost 5 bases, J lost 5 bases, and 13 bases lay in between. This CDR3 contains 13 residues. CDR1 and CDR2 (germline): SGHRS, YFSETQ. Sequencing was performed on PBMCs or T cells enriched from blood (not recorded which). The receptor's source is a young man with acute COVID-19. This chain joins TRBV5-1 and TRBJ1-2, with D perhaps TRBD1 (5 bases). CDR3 amino acids: CASSPGTRYGYTF. As DNA, the CDR3 is TGCGCCAGCAGTCCCGGGACTCGATATGGCTACACCTTC.